What follows are 30 T cell receptor beta chains derived from one specimen sequenced in a study of metastatic and nonmetastatic thyroid tumors (dated by TCRdb to about 2020). The library was generated by PCR. For sequencing, an Illumina HiSeq 4000 was employed. The public reads were reprocessed in TCRdb via fastp at Q25 and MiXCR, keeping in-frame beta chains. Within this sample are some 7,100 clones, with about a third of them counted one time only. 30% to 40% of the sample lies in the top ten. No patient had received any treatment before thyroid surgery. Sequencing was performed on adjacent normal tissue. The origin of the receptors is a female donor with papillary thyroid cancer or a benign thyroid nodule (not recorded which). Some clones in this sample may be carry-over from other donors' samples.

The J gene is TRBJ2-5, the V gene TRBV20-1; TRBD2 matches 8 bases. The CDR3 has 15 residues. The germline CDR1 and CDR2 sequences are DFQATT and SNEGSKA (reference sequence). V lost 6 bases, J lost 3 bases, and 12 bases stayed unmatched. The CDR3 DNA reads TGCAGTGCCATTGTGGACGGGGGGGCGGAAGAGACCCAGTACTTC. Its translation is CSAIVDGGAEETQYF.

This clone was observed a few times. The chain joins TRBV9 to TRBJ2-1; 9 bases match TRBD2. The CDR3 sequence is 16 residues long. Germline CDR1 SGDLS, CDR2 YYNGEE. V lost 4 bases and J lost 6; bases outside the gene matches: 11. The CDR3: CASSSRTSEIRNEQFF. Written as DNA, the CDR3 is TGTGCCAGCAGCTCTCGGACTAGCGAGATTCGCAATGAGCAGTTCTTC. Looking up the rest from reference TRBV9 and TRBJ2-1 gives the full variable domain: DSGVTQTPKHLITATGQRVTLRCSPRSGDLSVYWYQQSLDQGLQFLIQYYNGEERAKGNILERFSAQQFPDLHSELNLSSLELGDSALYFCASSSRTSEIRNEQFFGPGTRLTVL.

This clone has just a few counts. CDR3 bases: TGCAGTGCTAGAGGAATCGTAGTGGGCTACAATGAGCAGTTCTTC. The encoded protein is CSARGIVVGYNEQFF. The chain links TRBV20-1 to TRBJ2-1; the D is unclear. This CDR3 is built from 15 residues. The V end lost 1 base, the J end lost 3 bases, and 13 bases lay between the germline ends. Germline V gives CDR1 DFQATT, CDR2 SNEGSKA (reference sequence).

The chain has TRBV9 and TRBJ2-7; no definite D call. The CDR3 has 17 amino acids. Trimming removed 1 base at V and 6 bases at J, with 23 bases between. CDR1 SGDLS and CDR2 YYNGEE come from the germline V gene. CDR3 nucleotides: TGTGCCAGCAGCGTATTAGTTTCCATTGGGAAAGGGTTCGAGCAGTACTTC. Protein: CASSVLVSIGKGFEQYF.

The chain links TRBV7-6 to TRBJ2-1; 9 bases map to TRBD2. Germline loops: CDR1 SGHVS, CDR2 FNYEAQ. This CDR3 is built from 17 residues. Trimming took 5 bases from V and 8 from J; bases not matched to a gene: 16. CDR3 in DNA: TGTGCCAGCAGCGTCACGCGGGGGGGCTTTTCGCATGATGAGCAGTTCTTC. This translates into CASSVTRGGFSHDEQFF.

The CDR3 nucleotides read TGTGCCAGCAGCCTGGGGTCCAGCGGCCCTTACGAGCAGTACTTC. Translation gives CASSLGSSGPYEQYF. V and J are TRBV6-1 and TRBJ2-7; a possible D gene is TRBD2 (5 bases). This CDR3 spans 15 amino acids. Trimming left V 6 bases short and J 4 bases short, with 19 bases between. Germline V lookup: CDR1 MNHNS, CDR2 SASEGT.

This clone was detected ten times or more. This rearrangement joins TRBV11-1 to TRBJ2-5; 10 nucleotides match TRBD2. The germline V gene encodes CDR1 SGHAT and CDR2 FQDESV (reference sequence). This CDR3 is 18 amino acids long. V was pared by 2 bases and J by 2 bases, with 11 bases of the junction left unmatched. The CDR3, as DNA: TGTGCCAGCAGCTTACCGGGACAGAAACTAGCGGGGCAAGAGACCCAGTACTTC. Its translation: CASSLPGQKLAGQETQYF.

The J gene is TRBJ2-7, the V gene TRBV7-8, with D perhaps matching TRBD1 (6 bases). V gave up 1 base and J gave up 5 bases, with 21 bases separating them. The CDR3 covers 17 residues. Per the germline V gene, CDR1 is SGHVS and CDR2 is FQNEAQ. The CDR3 protein is CASSLVEWGTWLNEQYF. In DNA form, the CDR3 reads TGTGCCAGCAGCTTAGTTGAGTGGGGGACATGGCTGAACGAGCAGTACTTC.

In this sample, this clone is large. The chain has TRBV11-2 and TRBJ2-7; D is possibly TRBD1 (6 bases). CDR1 is SGHAT, CDR2 FQNNGV, per germline. The CDR3 spans 16 residues. Deletions cut 5 bases from V and 0 bases from J, with 17 bases between. The CDR3: CASSLKTGLSSYEQYF. In DNA, the CDR3 is TGTGCCAGCAGCCTGAAGACAGGTCTTAGCTCCTACGAGCAGTACTTC.

This clone was counted a few times. The CDR3 sequence: CASTEAGRSYEQYF. Here the CDR3 DNA reads TGTGCCAGCACCGAGGCGGGGCGCTCCTACGAGCAGTACTTC. V usage is TRBV12-3 or TRBV12-4 and J usage is TRBJ2-7; D is perhaps TRBD2 (6 bases). CDR3 length equals 14 residues. The V end lost 7 bases, the J end lost 0 bases, and 13 bases lay between the germline ends.

V usage is TRBV7-3 and J usage is TRBJ1-5; D unresolved. Germline V lookup: CDR1 SGHTA, CDR2 FQGTGA. The CDR3 is 13 residues long. V lost 0 bases, J lost 6 bases, and 6 bases lay in between. DNA of the CDR3: TGTGCCAGCAGCTTAACGCCCGGTCAGCCCCAGCATTTT. Protein product: CASSLTPGQPQHF.

The table lists this clone with a few counts. J is TRBJ2-3 and V is TRBV6-1; D is perhaps TRBD1 (7 bases). Germline V lookup: CDR1 MNHNS, CDR2 SASEGT. The CDR3 loop spans 14 amino acids. Trimming shortened V by 7 bases and J by 6 bases, and 17 bases separated the two germline ends. CDR3: CASTQGGLWDTQYF. The CDR3, as DNA: TGTGCCAGCACTCAGGGGGGCTTGTGGGATACGCAGTATTTT.

V and J are TRBV20-1 and TRBJ1-1; D call uncertain. Germline V gene sequence: CDR1 DFQATT, CDR2 SNEGSKA (reference sequence). The CDR3 has 16 amino acids. Trimming took 6 bases from V and 0 from J, leaving 20 bases between them. The CDR3 loop is CSAEPVHGWLNTEAFF. The CDR3 DNA sequence: TGCAGTGCAGAGCCCGTCCATGGATGGCTGAACACTGAAGCTTTCTTT.

J is TRBJ2-1 and V is TRBV9, with 11 bases matching TRBD2. CDR3 length equals 16 residues. V trimming: 0 bases; J trimming: 6 bases; junction bases outside the gene matches: 5. Germline CDR1 is SGDLS and CDR2 is YYNGEE. The CDR3 reads CASSVVGLAGGNEQFF. Written as DNA, the CDR3 is TGTGCCAGCAGCGTAGTGGGGCTAGCGGGGGGCAATGAGCAGTTCTTC.

This clone was seen a few times. The J gene is TRBJ2-1, the V gene TRBV2, with D maybe TRBD1 (6 bases). V was cut by 2 bases and J by 7 bases, with 9 bases left in between. The CDR3 consists of 13 residues. Per the germline V gene, CDR1 is SNHLY and CDR2 is FYNNEI. This CDR3 is CASSEQGLNEQFF. The CDR3 nucleotides are TGTGCCAGCAGTGAACAGGGGCTAAATGAGCAGTTCTTC.

By proportion, this clone is large (0.1 to 1%). The J gene is TRBJ2-1, the V gene TRBV10-3; 11 positions match TRBD1. This CDR3 region has 14 residues. The junction had 1 base not matched to a gene; V was cut back by 6 bases and J by 3 bases. The germline CDR1 and CDR2 sequences are ENHRY and SYGVKD. CDR3 residues: CAIRGTGGYNEQFF. The CDR3 nucleotides read TGTGCCATCAGAGGGACAGGGGGCTACAATGAGCAGTTCTTC.

This clone was seen ten or more times. V usage is TRBV3-1 and J usage is TRBJ1-3; D is unclear. Germline CDR1 is LGHDT and CDR2 is YNNKEL (reference sequence). There are 11 residues in the CDR3. V gave up 4 bases and J gave up 4 bases, with 2 bases separating them. This chain's CDR3 is CASSLGNTIYF. The CDR3 DNA reads as TGTGCCAGCAGCCTGGGAAACACCATATATTTT.

This clone was seen a handful of times. The V call is TRBV27, the J call TRBJ2-7; 11 nucleotides align to TRBD1. CDR3 length equals 15 residues. In germline, CDR1 is MNHEY, CDR2 SMNVEV (reference sequence). J lost 5 bases, V lost 4 bases, and 7 bases had no gene match. The CDR3 is CASSSRTGGNDEQYF. CDR3 DNA: TGTGCCAGCAGTTCAAGGACAGGGGGCAACGACGAGCAGTACTTC.

By sample fraction, this clone is medium-sized. The chain combines TRBV5-1 with TRBJ1-4, with D uncertain. V was trimmed by 3 bases and J by 0 bases, leaving 12 bases between them. In germline, CDR1 is SGHRS, CDR2 YFSETQ. The CDR3 is 16 residues long. CDR3 sequence reads: CASSSLGPATNEKLFF. The CDR3 DNA is TGCGCCAGCAGCTCCCTAGGCCCCGCAACTAATGAAAAACTGTTTTTT.

This chain connects TRBV11-2 to TRBJ2-6; possible D gene TRBD2, 6 bases. V gave up 5 bases and J gave up 4 bases, with 15 bases separating them. The CDR3 totals 16 residues. Germline CDR1 is SGHAT and CDR2 is FQNNGV. The CDR3 reads CASSLFSGVGANVLTF. The CDR3 coding sequence is TGTGCCAGCAGCCTATTTTCGGGGGTAGGGGCCAACGTCCTGACTTTC.

By share, this clone ranks as medium-sized. This chain links TRBV7-6 with TRBJ2-1; 8 bases match TRBD2. The CDR3 is 17 residues long. CDR1 and CDR2 from the germline V gene are SGHVS and FNYEAQ. The V segment lost 1 base and the J segment 2 bases; nucleotides outside the gene matches: 7. The CDR3 reads CASSLVFGGGPYNEQFF. In DNA, the CDR3 is TGTGCCAGCAGCTTAGTTTTCGGCGGGGGGCCCTACAATGAGCAGTTCTTC.

The chain uses TRBV5-1 and TRBJ2-1, with unresolved D. This CDR3 is built from 15 residues. Germline CDR1 reads SGHRS; CDR2 reads YFSETQ. V lost 1 base and J 7 bases, leaving 15 bases between the germline ends. CDR3 sequence (DNA): TGCGCCAGCAGCTTGACGTCAGTCGCCGATAATGAGCAGTTCTTC. It is translated as CASSLTSVADNEQFF.

The chain recombines TRBV2 with TRBJ2-7; 9 nucleotides match TRBD1. CDR3 length: 14 amino acids. The germline V gene has CDR1 SNHLY and CDR2 FYNNEI. The trim removed 1 base at V and 3 bases at J, leaving 1 base unmatched. The CDR3 here is CASSEGDRVYEQYF. Here the CDR3 DNA reads TGTGCCAGCAGTGAAGGGGACAGGGTCTACGAGCAGTACTTC.

Notes on this clone: Germline and junction disagree at one end, which may indicate a read error. The chain joins TRBV4-1 to TRBJ2-7; the D gene is possibly TRBD1 (6 bases). Germline lookup yields CDR1 MGHRA and CDR2 YSYEKL. The CDR3 has 17 amino acids. This chain's CDR3 is CASSHLLGRDKSYEQYF. The DNA for the CDR3 is TGCGCCAGCAGCCACCTGCTCGGACGGGACAAATCCTATGAGCAGTACTTC.

J is TRBJ2-3 and V is TRBV2; maybe TRBD1 (5 bases). The CDR3 is 16 amino acids. Trimming shortened V by 6 bases and J by 4 bases, and 20 bases separated the two germline ends. Germline CDR1 reads SNHLY; CDR2 reads FYNNEI. CDR3 residues: CASSVPIGEGADTQYF. CDR3 in DNA: TGTGCCAGCAGCGTCCCCATAGGGGAAGGAGCAGATACGCAGTATTTT.

The genes are TRBV6-5 and TRBJ1-5; D ambiguous. V lost 10 bases and J 9 bases, leaving 25 bases between the germline ends. Looked up from germline, CDR1 is MNHEY and CDR2 is SVGAGI. CDR3 length equals 15 residues. CDR3 sequence reads: CAIIYSPDGVRPQHF. The CDR3 nucleotides are TGTGCCATCATTTACTCCCCCGACGGTGTGCGGCCCCAGCATTTT.

V gene TRBV7-2 combines with J gene TRBJ2-7; D ambiguous. CDR1 is SGHTA and CDR2 is FQGNSA in the germline V gene. The length of the CDR3 is 15 residues. V was cut by 0 bases and J by 4 bases, with 13 bases left in between. CDR3 in DNA: TGTGCCAGCAGCTTAGCCGGCTCTCAGACGTACGAGCAGTACTTC. This encodes CASSLAGSQTYEQYF.

V gene TRBV20-1 combines with J gene TRBJ2-7; the match to TRBD1 covers 8 bases. CDR3 length: 13 residues. Unmatched junction bases numbered 8, after V lost 4 bases and J lost 6 bases. Germline V gives CDR1 DFQATT, CDR2 SNEGSKA (reference sequence). CDR3 region: CSATGGALIEQYF. The CDR3 DNA reads as TGCAGTGCTACAGGGGGCGCGCTCATCGAGCAGTACTTC.

Written as DNA, the CDR3 is TGTGCCAGCAGCTTAGCCGCTACTCCCCCTGTGGCCAACGTCCTGACTTTC. It encodes CASSLAATPPVANVLTF. The V and J genes are TRBV7-2 and TRBJ2-6; D is unclear. The V end was cut by 0 bases, the J end by 6 bases, with 15 bases between. The germline CDR1 and CDR2 sequences are SGHTA and FQGNSA. There are 17 residues in the CDR3.

The chain links TRBV11-2 to TRBJ2-1, with 9 bases fitting TRBD2. With V trimmed by 6 bases and J by 8 bases, 11 bases remained unmatched. The germline CDR1 and CDR2 sequences are SGHAT and FQNNGV. The CDR3 is 15 amino acids. CDR3 amino acids: CASRMGLAGIDEQFF. The DNA of the CDR3 is TGTGCCAGCAGAATGGGTCTAGCGGGAATAGATGAGCAGTTCTTC.